The TCR beta chain under discussion was sequenced for a study of T cells expressing NK-cell markers. This CDR3 has 15 residues. Germline CDR1 DFQATT, CDR2 SNEGSKA (reference sequence). TCRdb reprocessed the 5' RACE reads; each CDR3 protein has one entry and no DNA is given. The sample table sets out 120,000 to 150,000 distinct CDR3 sequences. V is TRBV20-1 and J is TRBJ2-3; the D call of TRBD1 rests on TCRdb alone, since no DNA is present to check it. Sequencing was done on a sample of blood T cells: a sorted CD56 or NKG2C T cell subset, CD4+ or CD8+ T cells, or bulk PBMC T cells (not recorded which). This TCR derives from a man in his late teens or twenties in good health. CDR3 loop: CSARAYRGSTDTQYF.